This T cell receptor (beta chain) was retrieved from a study of molecular identifiers for immune sequencing clone quantification. One entry per CDR3 protein, called by TCRdb with MiXCR from the PCR reads. The sample has just under 650,000 distinct CDR3 sequences, 15% to 20% seen once. This clonotype was seen many times. Material for sequencing was naive CD8+ T cells from blood, with Jurkat cell RNA spiked in. Subset denoted: FACS-sorted CD8+CD4-CCR7+CD45RA+ naive T cells. This receptor was obtained from a human donor in good health. Some libraries in this study had Jurkat cell RNA spiked in.

The CDR3 DNA sequence: TGCAGTGCTAGACCGGACTACACAGATACGCAGTATTTT. It yields the protein CSARPDYTDTQYF. The chain has TRBV20-1 and TRBJ2-3, with a weak D call TRBD2 (6 bases). CDR1 and CDR2 from the germline V gene are DFQATT and SNEGSKA (reference sequence). The CDR3 sequence is 13 residues long. Trimming removed 2 bases at V and 2 bases at J, with 8 bases between.